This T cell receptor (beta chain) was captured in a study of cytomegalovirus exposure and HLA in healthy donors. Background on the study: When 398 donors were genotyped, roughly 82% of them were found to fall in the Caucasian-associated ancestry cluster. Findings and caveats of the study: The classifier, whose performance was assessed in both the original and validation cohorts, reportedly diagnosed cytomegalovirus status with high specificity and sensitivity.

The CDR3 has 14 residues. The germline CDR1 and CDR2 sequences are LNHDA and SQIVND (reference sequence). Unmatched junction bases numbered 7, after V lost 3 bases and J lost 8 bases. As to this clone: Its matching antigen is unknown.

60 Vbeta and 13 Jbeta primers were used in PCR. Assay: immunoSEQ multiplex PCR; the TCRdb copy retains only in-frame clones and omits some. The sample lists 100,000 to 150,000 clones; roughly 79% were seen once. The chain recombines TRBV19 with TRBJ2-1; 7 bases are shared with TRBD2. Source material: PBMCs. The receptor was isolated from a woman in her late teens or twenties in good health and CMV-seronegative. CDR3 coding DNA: TGTGCCAGTAGTATCGGGGGGTTAAGGTATGAGCAGTTCTTC. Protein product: CASSIGGLRYEQFF.